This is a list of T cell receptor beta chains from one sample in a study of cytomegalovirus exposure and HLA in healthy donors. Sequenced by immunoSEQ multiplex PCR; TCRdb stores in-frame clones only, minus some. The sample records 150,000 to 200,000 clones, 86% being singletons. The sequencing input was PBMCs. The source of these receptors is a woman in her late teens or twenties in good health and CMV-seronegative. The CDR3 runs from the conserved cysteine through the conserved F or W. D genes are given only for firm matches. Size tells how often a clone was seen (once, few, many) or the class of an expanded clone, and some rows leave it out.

cdr3_nt: TGCGCCAGCAGCCCCGGGACAGGGTTGGAGACCCAGTACTTC
cdr3_aa: CASSPGTGLETQYF
j_call: TRBJ2-5
clone_size: -
v_call: TRBV5-1
d_call: TRBD1

cdr3_nt: TGTGCCAGCAGTCCTCGGCGCGGGGGCTGGGACTACGAGCAGTACTTC
cdr3_aa: CASSPRRGGWDYEQYF
j_call: TRBJ2-7
clone_size: -
v_call: TRBV5-4
d_call: -

cdr3_nt: TGTGCCAGCAGCTTAGGCCTAGGACAGAACTATGGCTACACCTTC
cdr3_aa: CASSLGLGQNYGYTF
j_call: TRBJ1-2
clone_size: -
v_call: TRBV13
d_call: -

cdr3_nt: TGCAGCGTCAAACTGAGGGGGAGATCCTACGAGCAGTACTTC
cdr3_aa: CSVKLRGRSYEQYF
j_call: TRBJ2-7
clone_size: -
v_call: TRBV29-1
d_call: -

cdr3_nt: TGTGCCAGCAGCCCCCGAGGAGACTATGGCTACACCTTC
cdr3_aa: CASSPRGDYGYTF
j_call: TRBJ1-2
clone_size: -
v_call: TRBV7-9
d_call: -

cdr3_nt: TGTGCCAGCAGTTTAGCGGGGATTTCCTACGAGCAGTACTTC
cdr3_aa: CASSLAGISYEQYF
j_call: TRBJ2-7
clone_size: -
v_call: TRBV27
d_call: -

cdr3_nt: TGTGCCAGCAGCCTACAGGGTGAGGCCAAAAACATTCAGTACTTC
cdr3_aa: CASSLQGEAKNIQYF
j_call: TRBJ2-4
clone_size: -
v_call: TRBV5-8
d_call: -

cdr3_nt: TGTGCCAGCAGCGTAGCCGACTTATACGAGCAGTACTTC
cdr3_aa: CASSVADLYEQYF
j_call: TRBJ2-7
clone_size: -
v_call: TRBV9
d_call: -

cdr3_nt: TGTGCCAGCAGCAAACGGCCAGGGGGCTGTTCTGGAAACACCATATATTTT
cdr3_aa: CASSKRPGGCSGNTIYF
j_call: TRBJ1-3
clone_size: -
v_call: TRBV21-1
d_call: -

cdr3_nt: TGTGCTAGTGGCCCGGGACAGGGAACGTACAATGAGCAGTTCTTC
cdr3_aa: CASGPGQGTYNEQFF
j_call: TRBJ2-1
clone_size: few
v_call: TRBV12-5
d_call: TRBD1

cdr3_nt: TGTGCCAGCAGTGATAGCGGGAGGGCCCTCATCTCCTACGAGCAGTACTTC
cdr3_aa: CASSDSGRALISYEQYF
j_call: TRBJ2-7
clone_size: -
v_call: TRBV6-4
d_call: TRBD2

cdr3_nt: TGCGCCAGCAGCCCCCGGGACAGAGAGAACACTGAAGCTTTCTTT
cdr3_aa: CASSPRDRENTEAFF
j_call: TRBJ1-1
clone_size: -
v_call: TRBV4-1
d_call: TRBD1

cdr3_nt: TGTGCCAGCAGTCTATCGGACACTGAAGCTTTCTTT
cdr3_aa: CASSLSDTEAFF
j_call: TRBJ1-1
clone_size: -
v_call: TRBV6-1
d_call: -

cdr3_nt: TGCGCCAGCAGCCAAGAGGGGACATCTCGCACCTTC
cdr3_aa: CASSQEGTSRTF
j_call: TRBJ1-2
clone_size: -
v_call: TRBV4-1
d_call: -

cdr3_nt: TGTGCCAGCAGCCCCAGAACTAGCGGGAGTACAGATACGCAGTATTTT
cdr3_aa: CASSPRTSGSTDTQYF
j_call: TRBJ2-3
clone_size: -
v_call: TRBV7-6
d_call: TRBD2

cdr3_nt: TGTGCCAGCAGACAAGCTAGCTCCTCCGGGGGTGAGCAGTTCTTC
cdr3_aa: CASRQASSSGGEQFF
j_call: TRBJ2-1
clone_size: -
v_call: TRBV6-5
d_call: -

cdr3_nt: TGCAGTGCGGACTGGGGCAATGAGCAGTTCTTC
cdr3_aa: CSADWGNEQFF
j_call: TRBJ2-1
clone_size: -
v_call: TRBV20-1
d_call: -

cdr3_nt: TGTGCCAGCAGTTTTACTCCTACTGCCTACGAGCAGTACTTC
cdr3_aa: CASSFTPTAYEQYF
j_call: TRBJ2-7
clone_size: -
v_call: TRBV27
d_call: -

cdr3_nt: TGCGCCAGCAGCCGCACTAGCGGGAGGGCAGATACGCAGTATTTT
cdr3_aa: CASSRTSGRADTQYF
j_call: TRBJ2-3
clone_size: -
v_call: TRBV5-1
d_call: TRBD2

cdr3_nt: TGTGCCAGTAGCCGACTAGCGGGAGGGATTACAGATACGCAGTATTTT
cdr3_aa: CASSRLAGGITDTQYF
j_call: TRBJ2-3
clone_size: -
v_call: TRBV19
d_call: TRBD2

cdr3_nt: TGTGCCAGCAGCGTAGGTCTGGCGGTGCTACCGACTAGCACAGATACGCAGTATTTT
cdr3_aa: CASSVGLAVLPTSTDTQYF
j_call: TRBJ2-3
clone_size: -
v_call: TRBV9
d_call: -

cdr3_nt: TGTGCCACCCCGATTAGCGGGAGAGGGGCCGGGGAGCTGTTTTTT
cdr3_aa: CATPISGRGAGELFF
j_call: TRBJ2-2
clone_size: -
v_call: TRBV2
d_call: TRBD2